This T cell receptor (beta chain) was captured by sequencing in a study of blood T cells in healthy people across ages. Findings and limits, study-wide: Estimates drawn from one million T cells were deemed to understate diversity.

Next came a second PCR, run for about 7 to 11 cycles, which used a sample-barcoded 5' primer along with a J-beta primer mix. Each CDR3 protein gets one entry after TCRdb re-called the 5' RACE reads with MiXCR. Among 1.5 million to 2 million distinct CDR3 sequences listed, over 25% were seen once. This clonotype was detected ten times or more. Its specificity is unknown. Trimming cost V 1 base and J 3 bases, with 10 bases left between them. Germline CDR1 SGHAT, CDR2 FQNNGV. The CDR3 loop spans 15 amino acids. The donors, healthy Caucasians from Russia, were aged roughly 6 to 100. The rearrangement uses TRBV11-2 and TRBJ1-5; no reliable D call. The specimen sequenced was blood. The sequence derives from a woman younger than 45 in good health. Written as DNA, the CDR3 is TGTGCCAGCAGCTTAGCAGCCGGAAACAATCAGCCCCAGCATTTT. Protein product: CASSLAAGNNQPQHF.